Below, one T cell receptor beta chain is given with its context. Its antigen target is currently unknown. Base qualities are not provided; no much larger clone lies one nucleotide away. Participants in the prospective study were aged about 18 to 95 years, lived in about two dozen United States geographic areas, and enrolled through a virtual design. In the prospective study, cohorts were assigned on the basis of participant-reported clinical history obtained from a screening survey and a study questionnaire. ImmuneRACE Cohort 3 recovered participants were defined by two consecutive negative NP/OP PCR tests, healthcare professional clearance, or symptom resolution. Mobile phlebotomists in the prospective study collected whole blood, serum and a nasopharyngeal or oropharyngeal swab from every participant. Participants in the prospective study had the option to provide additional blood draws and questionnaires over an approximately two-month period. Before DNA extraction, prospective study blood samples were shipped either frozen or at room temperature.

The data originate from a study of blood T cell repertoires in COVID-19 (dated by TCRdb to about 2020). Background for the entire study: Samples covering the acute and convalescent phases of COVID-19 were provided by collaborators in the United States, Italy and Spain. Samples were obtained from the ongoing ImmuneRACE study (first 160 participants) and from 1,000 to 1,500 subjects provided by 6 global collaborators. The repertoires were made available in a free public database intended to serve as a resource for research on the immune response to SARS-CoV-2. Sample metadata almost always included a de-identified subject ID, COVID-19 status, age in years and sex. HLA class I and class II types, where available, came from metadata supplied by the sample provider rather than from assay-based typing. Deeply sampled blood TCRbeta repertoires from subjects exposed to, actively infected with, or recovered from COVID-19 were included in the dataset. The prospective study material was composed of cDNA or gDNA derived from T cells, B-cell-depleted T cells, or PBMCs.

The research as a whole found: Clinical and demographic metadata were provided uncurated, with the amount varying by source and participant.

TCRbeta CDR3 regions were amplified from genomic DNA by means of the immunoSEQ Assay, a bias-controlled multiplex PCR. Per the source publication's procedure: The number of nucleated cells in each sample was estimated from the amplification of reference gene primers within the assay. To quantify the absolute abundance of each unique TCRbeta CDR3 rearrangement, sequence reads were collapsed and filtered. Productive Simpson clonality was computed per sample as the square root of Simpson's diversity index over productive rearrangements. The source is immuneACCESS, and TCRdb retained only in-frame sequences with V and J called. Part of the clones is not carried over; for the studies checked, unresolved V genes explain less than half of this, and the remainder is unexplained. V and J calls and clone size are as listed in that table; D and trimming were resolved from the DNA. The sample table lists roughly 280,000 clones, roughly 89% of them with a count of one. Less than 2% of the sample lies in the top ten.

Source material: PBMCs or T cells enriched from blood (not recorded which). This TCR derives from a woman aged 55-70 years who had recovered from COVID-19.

The nucleotide sequence reads TGTGCCATCAGGGGGGACAGGGGAAACAATCAGCCCCAGCATTTT. It specifies CAIRGDRGNNQPQHF. The rearranged segments are TRBV10-3 and TRBJ1-5; 10 central bases correspond to TRBD1. Its CDR3 holds 15 amino acids, cysteine through phenylalanine. Here the CDR3 DNA is all that survives: 45 bases in frame from base 1. V is trimmed back by 6 bases and J by 3 bases, and the junction contains 5 bases that no gene match accounts for. CDR1 is given as ENHRY and CDR2 as SYGVKD, both from the germline V gene.